This TCR beta chain was captured in a study of cytomegalovirus exposure and HLA in healthy donors. Of note for this clone: The antigen is undetermined.

The primer mix had 60 Vbeta and 13 Jbeta primers. Libraries were prepared by immunoSEQ multiplex PCR; TCRdb keeps only in-frame clonotypes and omits some of them. Of roughly 180,000 clones listed, roughly four fifths are singletons. Points from the study as a whole: In a later analysis, V- and J-gene trimming of beta chains associated with a DCLRE1C missense variant, replicated independently.

This sequence originates from a girl between 10 and 17 years old in good health and CMV-seropositive. Sequenced: PBMCs.

The CDR3 DNA reads as TGTGCCAGCAGCTTAAAAATAGCGGGGGGGGAGCAGTTCTTC. It encodes CASSLKIAGGEQFF. J is TRBJ2-1 and V is TRBV7-3; 11 bases are shared with TRBD2. Trimming removed 1 base from V and 10 bases from J; junction bases left unmatched: 3. CDR1 SGHTA and CDR2 FQGTGA come from the germline V gene. The CDR3 is 14 residues long.